This passage covers 11 T cell receptor beta chains from one sample sequenced in a study of shared clonotypes between healthy human individuals. Measured with immunoSEQ multiplex PCR; TCRdb has only the in-frame clones, and not every one. The profile shows about 600,000 clones, about 95% of them singletons. It was CD45RO-negative cells, positively selected for CCR7, that made up naive CD8 cells, with terminally differentiated effector memory CD45RA+ cells excluded. The sequenced sample was naive CD8+ T cells sorted from blood. These receptors were taken from a woman aged 25 to 39 in good health.

In this sample, this clone turned up once. V usage is TRBV2 and J usage is TRBJ2-5; D not certain. The CDR3 runs to 13 residues. Trimming pared 5 bases from V and 5 bases from J, leaving 12 bases between. The germline CDR1 and CDR2 sequences are SNHLY and FYNNEI. Here the CDR3 DNA reads TGTGCCAGCAGTCCAGATTTTACGGAGACCCAGTACTTC. As protein: CASSPDFTETQYF.

This clone came up a few times. The chain has TRBV13 and TRBJ2-3; 14 bases match TRBD2. Trimming removed 5 bases from V and 1 base from J; junction bases left unmatched: 11. This CDR3 spans 19 amino acids. CDR1 is PRHDT, CDR2 FYEKMQ, per germline (reference sequence). CDR3 sequence reads: CASSPTTSGRANGTDTQYF. The CDR3 nucleotides read TGTGCCAGCAGCCCAACGACTAGCGGGAGGGCCAATGGCACAGATACGCAGTATTTT.

This clone was counted between two and nine times. The J gene is TRBJ2-7, the V gene TRBV28; 11 positions match TRBD2. The germline CDR1 and CDR2 sequences are MDHEN and SYDVKM. V lost 5 bases, J lost 5 bases, and 14 bases stayed unmatched. This CDR3 is 17 amino acids long. The CDR3 bases are TGTGCCAGCAGTCCCGGACTAGCGGGTTCCCTACCTCACGAGCAGTACTTC. Protein product: CASSPGLAGSLPHEQYF.

This chain connects TRBV2 to TRBJ2-1; unclear D gene. Trimming shortened V by 5 bases and J by 6 bases, and 2 bases separated the two germline ends. The CDR3 spans 10 residues. Germline V gene lookup returns CDR1 SNHLY and CDR2 FYNNEI. The CDR3 loop reads CASSFNEQFF. As DNA, the CDR3 is TGTGCCAGCAGTTTCAATGAGCAGTTCTTC.

This sequence joins TRBV19 and TRBJ1-4; the D is unclear. V lost 7 bases and J 3 bases, leaving 15 bases between the germline ends. The CDR3 is 15 amino acids. The V gene's germline CDR1 is LNHDA and CDR2 SQIVND (reference sequence). For the CDR3, the DNA is TGTGCCAGTAAAGTGTTCCGTGGGTCTAATGAAAAACTGTTTTTT. Amino acid sequence: CASKVFRGSNEKLFF.

The chain uses TRBV2 and TRBJ2-7; D gene unclear. The V end was cut by 7 bases, the J end by 0 bases, with 13 bases between. There are 14 residues in the CDR3. CDR1 is SNHLY and CDR2 is FYNNEI in the germline V gene. The CDR3 DNA is TGTGCCAGCATACAGTTTCCTAGCTCCTACGAGCAGTACTTC. This translates into CASIQFPSSYEQYF.

This clone is a singleton in its sample. The chain recombines TRBV2 with TRBJ2-2; 8 bases fit TRBD2. Unmatched junction bases numbered 1, after V lost 7 bases and J lost 0 bases. CDR3 length: 14 amino acids. Germline CDR1 is SNHLY and CDR2 is FYNNEI. In nucleotides, the CDR3 is TGTGCCAGCACTAGCGGGCCGAACACCGGGGAGCTGTTTTTT. Translated, it gives CASTSGPNTGELFF.

V usage is TRBV4-1 and J usage is TRBJ2-5, with D perhaps assigned TRBD1 or TRBD2 (7 bases each). V was trimmed by 2 bases and J by 5 bases, leaving 18 bases between them. Germline V CDR1 and CDR2: MGHRA, YSYEKL. This CDR3 comprises 16 residues. The chain's CDR3 is CASSQISQGEGETQYF. For the CDR3, the DNA is TGCGCCAGCAGCCAAATCTCCCAGGGGGAGGGGGAGACCCAGTACTTC.

The chain has TRBV7-9 and TRBJ2-7; TRBD1 aligns across 8 bases. Trimming took 5 bases from V and 4 from J; bases not matched to a gene: 4. The CDR3 consists of 13 residues. The germline V gene encodes CDR1 SEHNR and CDR2 FQNEAQ (reference sequence). The CDR3 coding sequence is TGTGCCAGCAGCCAAAGACAGGGGTACGAGCAGTACTTC. Protein sequence: CASSQRQGYEQYF. The variable domain in full, completed from reference TRBV7-9 and TRBJ2-7, reads DTGVSQNPRHKITKRGQNVTFRCDPISEHNRLYWYRQTLGQGPEFLTYFQNEAQLEKSRLLSDRFSAERPKGSFSTLEIQRTEQGDSAMYLCASSQRQGYEQYFGPGTRLTVT.

This chain uses TRBV6-6 with TRBJ2-1; TRBD1 or TRBD2 may be the D gene (5 bases each). CDR1 and CDR2 (germline): MNHNY, SVGAGI (reference sequence). V lost 0 bases and J 8 bases, leaving 14 bases between the germline ends. The CDR3 is 15 amino acids. CDR3 in amino acids: CASSYSGPDGYEQFF. CDR3 DNA sequence: TGTGCCAGCAGTTACTCGGGACCAGACGGCTATGAGCAGTTCTTC.

The sample holds one count of this clone. This sequence joins TRBV7-9 and TRBJ2-1, with TRBD1 matching 7 bases. The CDR3 covers 16 residues. Germline lookup yields CDR1 SEHNR and CDR2 FQNEAQ (reference sequence). After removal of 5 bases from V and 3 bases from J, the junction contained 10 bases not matched to a gene. CDR3 sequence reads: CASSPPGTDFYNEQFF. The CDR3, as DNA: TGTGCCAGCAGCCCCCCCGGGACAGACTTCTACAATGAGCAGTTCTTC.